What follows are 13 T cell receptor beta chains derived from one specimen sequenced in a study of T cells in Graves' hyperthyroidism and ophthalmopathy. Authors of the study amplified TCR beta CDR3 regions from RNA transcripts. With the HTBI primer set, the TCR CDR3 went through a first round of RT-PCR. TCRdb called the multiplex PCR reads again in MiXCR, with one record for every CDR3 protein. Of around 300,000 distinct CDR3 sequences in the sample, around 20% are singletons; the top ten hold about 60%. Sequences were obtained from blood. Every receptor here comes from a man under 40 with Graves' ophthalmopathy.

Turning to this clonotype: A clone one base away is much larger, so this may be a read error. The chain recombines TRBV5-1 with TRBJ2-7, with TRBD1 matching over 8 bases. The CDR3 has 15 residues. Germline-derived CDR1 and CDR2 are SGHRS and YFSETQ. The V and J ends lost 5 bases and 0 bases, in that order; junction bases with no gene match: 7. CDR3 in amino acids: CASRPGGAGSYEQYF. CDR3 nucleotide sequence: TGCGCCAGCAGACCAGGGGGCGCGGGCTCCTACGAGCAGTACTTC.

This clonotype has ten or more counts. The rearrangement joins TRBV7-2 to TRBJ2-1; 8 positions agree with TRBD2. V dropped 1 base and J dropped 2; count of bases not matched to a gene: 7. The CDR3 contains 17 residues. Germline loops: CDR1 SGHTA, CDR2 FQGNSA. CDR3 residues: CASSLGGSGTTYNEQFF. CDR3 in DNA: TGTGCCAGCAGCTTAGGTGGTAGCGGGACAACCTACAATGAGCAGTTCTTC. Based on the CDR3 plus reference TRBV7-2 and TRBJ2-1, the full variable domain is GAGVSQSPSNKVTEKGKDVELRCDPISGHTALYWYRQSLGQGLEFLIYFQGNSAPDKSGLPSDRFSAERTGGSVSTLTIQRTQQEDSAVYLCASSLGGSGTTYNEQFFGPGTRLTVL.

This clonotype was seen many times. V usage is TRBV11-3 and J usage is TRBJ2-5, with D uncertain. V was clipped by 2 bases and J by 3 bases, with 7 bases between them. Germline assignment: CDR1 SGHNT and CDR2 YENEEA. The CDR3 contains 13 residues. The chain's CDR3 is CASSLPPKETQYF. The CDR3 coding sequence is TGTGCCAGCAGCTTACCCCCCAAAGAGACCCAGTACTTC.

In its sample, this clonotype was seen a few times. CDR3 coding DNA: TGCAGTGCAAATCCCGGGACTAGCGTTACAAACATTCAGTACTTC. Translated: CSANPGTSVTNIQYF. V and J are TRBV20-1 and TRBJ2-4, with TRBD2 identical over 10 bases. The CDR3 is made up of 15 amino acids. J was trimmed by 6 bases and V by 6 bases; bases with no gene match: 11. In germline, CDR1 is DFQATT, CDR2 SNEGSKA (reference sequence).

J is TRBJ2-7 and V is TRBV6-2 or TRBV6-3; TRBD2 agrees at 8 bases. The V and J ends lost 2 bases and 5 bases, in that order; junction bases with no gene match: 8. Germline lookup yields CDR1 MNHEY and CDR2 SVGEGT. The CDR3 totals 15 residues. CDR3 in amino acids: CASSYPGGERNEQYF. CDR3 DNA sequence: TGTGCCAGCAGTTACCCCGGGGGGGAGAGGAACGAGCAGTACTTC.

Many counts were recorded for this clonotype. J is TRBJ2-1 and V is TRBV30, with D perhaps matching TRBD2 (6 bases). The V end was cut by 3 bases, the J end by 6 bases, with 15 bases between. Germline-derived CDR1 and CDR2 are GTSNPN and SVGIG (reference sequence). The CDR3 loop spans 14 amino acids. CDR3 coding DNA: TGTGCCTGGAGGCGAGCGGGTCCTCTCAATGAGCAGTTCTTC. Residues: CAWRRAGPLNEQFF.

This clonotype has a count of ten or more. The chain has TRBV2 and TRBJ1-5; 9 bases agree with TRBD1. The germline V gene encodes CDR1 SNHLY and CDR2 FYNNEI. CDR3 length equals 16 residues. V gave up 8 bases and J gave up 6 bases; unmatched junction bases: 14. The CDR3 sequence: CASAPVGQGPSQPQHF. The CDR3 region has the DNA TGTGCCAGCGCCCCCGTTGGACAGGGGCCCAGTCAGCCCCAGCATTTT.

There are many counts of this clonotype. A read error may account for a junction end that differs from germline. This chain uses TRBV28 with TRBJ2-7; the D gene is possibly TRBD1 (5 bases). CDR3 size: 13 residues. Per germline, CDR1 MDHEN and CDR2 SYDVKM. CDR3 in DNA: TGTGCCAGCACTTTACAGGATTCCTACGAGCAGTACTTC. Amino acids: CASTLQDSYEQYF.

This clonotype was observed once. A much larger clone lies one base from this, so it may be a read error. This sequence joins TRBV7-3 and TRBJ2-3; no definite D call. V gave up 10 bases and J gave up 2 bases, with 13 bases separating them. Germline-derived CDR1 and CDR2 are SGHTA and FQGTGA. This CDR3 spans 13 amino acids. The CDR3 loop reads CAIGRNPTDTQYF. CDR3 in DNA: TGTGCCATCGGAAGAAATCCCACAGATACGCAGTATTTT.

This clonotype turned up a few times. The chain recombines TRBV20-1 with TRBJ2-3; 12 bases line up with TRBD2. CDR1 is DFQATT and CDR2 is SNEGSKA in the germline V gene (reference sequence). The CDR3 runs 16 residues. Unmatched junction bases numbered 9, after V lost 5 bases and J lost 3 bases. This CDR3 reads CSAAPFTSGRTDTQYF. CDR3 DNA: TGCAGTGCTGCCCCCTTTACTAGCGGGAGGACAGATACGCAGTATTTT.

The chain joins TRBV4-1 to TRBJ2-1; D gene unclear. Per the germline V gene, CDR1 is MGHRA and CDR2 is YSYEKL. With 7 bases removed from V and 0 bases from J, the gap between germline ends came to 19 bases. The CDR3 length is 17 residues. The CDR3 region is CASTSRDGSSSYNEQFF. DNA of the CDR3: TGCGCCAGCACCTCTCGAGACGGTTCTAGCTCCTACAATGAGCAGTTCTTC.

The table lists this clonotype with a few counts. CDR3 coding DNA: TGTGCCAGCAGCCGCCAGGGAGGAACTAATGAAAAACTGTTTTTT. It specifies CASSRQGGTNEKLFF. J is TRBJ1-4 and V is TRBV11-2; TRBD1 is a possible D gene (5 bases). Germline V gives CDR1 SGHAT, CDR2 FQNNGV. Trimming took 5 bases from V and 1 from J, leaving 11 bases between them. This CDR3 has 15 amino acids.

Ten or more counts support this clonotype. The V gene is TRBV7-6, the J gene TRBJ2-7; D perhaps matches TRBD2 (6 bases). This CDR3 comprises 16 residues. V lost 4 bases to trimming and J lost 0 bases, with 16 bases between them. Looked up from germline, CDR1 is SGHVS and CDR2 is FNYEAQ. The CDR3 here is CASSSNFGGSSYEQYF. CDR3 nucleotide sequence: TGTGCCAGCAGCTCTAACTTCGGAGGGTCCTCCTACGAGCAGTACTTC.